Described below is a single TCR beta chain sequence and its context. Its antigen is currently unknown. These data come from a study of T cell repertoires and HLA-DP antigens. The overall study: Transduced HeLa cells presented HLA-DP to CD4+ T cells. Overall study findings and caveats: Total CD4+ responders were stimulated by HeLa antigen-presenting cells. Previously undetected clones averaged approximately 38% and 46% against the two alleles respectively.

CDR1 SGHTA and CDR2 FQGTGA come from the germline V gene. This CDR3 is 13 amino acids long. Trimming removed 4 bases from V and 4 bases from J, with 9 bases in between. Deep-resolution sequencing targeted 150,000 to 200,000 T cell genomes in pre-culture CD4+ samples. The method was immunoSEQ multiplex PCR; TCRdb's version includes in-frame clones alone and lacks a portion of them. This sample carries approximately 110,000 clones, around 93% of them seen once, and the ten largest clones take under 0.35%. The V and J genes are TRBV7-3 and TRBJ2-3; D is unclear. This clonotype was sampled from a woman aged 18-29 years in good health and CMV-seronegative. The sample comprised CD4+ T cells from PBMCs. The DNA for the CDR3 is TGTGCCAGCAGCTCTCAGTTGCCAGATACGCAGTATTTT. This sequence encodes CASSSQLPDTQYF.